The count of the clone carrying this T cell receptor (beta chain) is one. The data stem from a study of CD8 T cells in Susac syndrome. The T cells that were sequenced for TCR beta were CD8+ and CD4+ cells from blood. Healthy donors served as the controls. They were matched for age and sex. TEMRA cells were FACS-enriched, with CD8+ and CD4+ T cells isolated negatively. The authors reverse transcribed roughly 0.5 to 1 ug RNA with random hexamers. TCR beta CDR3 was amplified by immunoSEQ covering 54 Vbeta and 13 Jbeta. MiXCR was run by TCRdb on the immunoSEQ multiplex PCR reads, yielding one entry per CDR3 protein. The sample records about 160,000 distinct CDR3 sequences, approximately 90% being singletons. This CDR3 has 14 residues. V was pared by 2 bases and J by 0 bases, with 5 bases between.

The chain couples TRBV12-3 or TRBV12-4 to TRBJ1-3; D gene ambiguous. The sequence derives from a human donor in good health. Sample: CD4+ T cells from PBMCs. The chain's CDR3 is CASSLWSSGNTIYF. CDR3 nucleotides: TGTGCCAGCAGTTTATGGAGCTCTGGAAACACCATATATTTT.